This TCR beta chain was captured by sequencing in a study of blood T cell repertoires in COVID-19 (dated by TCRdb to 2019 to 2021). Broadly, across the study: Samples covering the acute and convalescent phases of COVID-19 were provided by collaborators in the United States, Italy and Spain. The prospective study material was composed of cDNA or gDNA derived from T cells, B-cell-depleted T cells, or PBMCs. Subjects who had been exposed to COVID-19, were actively infected with it, or had recovered from it provided the deeply sampled blood TCRbeta repertoires that made up the dataset. A freely available public database, intended as a resource for researchers studying the immune response to SARS-CoV-2, is where the repertoires were released. Samples came from the ongoing ImmuneRACE study (first 160 participants) plus 1,254 subjects from 6 global collaborators. The sample metadata nearly always contained a de-identified subject ID, COVID-19 status, age in years and sex. Where HLA class I and class II types were available, the types were taken from metadata supplied by the sample provider, not from assay-based typing. Results the study describes overall, beyond this receptor: Clinical and demographic metadata were provided uncurated, with the amount varying by source and participant.

A remark on this clone: What antigen it recognizes has not been identified. Base qualities are not provided; no much larger clone lies one nucleotide away.

Each collaborating institution followed its own protocols to collect whole blood in K2EDTA tubes. For TCRbeta analysis, collaborator samples were shipped as frozen whole blood, as isolated PBMCs, or as DNA extracted from either sample type. Measured from the cysteine to the phenylalanine, the CDR3 is 14 residues long. This entry keeps only the CDR3 DNA: 42 bases, framed from base 1. CDR1 and CDR2, per the germline V gene, are KGHSH and LQKENI. V loses 2 bases, J loses 4 bases, and the germline ends lie 11 bases apart. TCRbeta CDR3 regions were amplified from genomic DNA using the immunoSEQ Assay, a bias-controlled multiplex PCR. Per the source publication's procedure: Nucleated cell counts per sample were estimated from amplification of reference gene primers within the assay. Sequence reads were collapsed and filtered to measure the absolute abundance of every unique TCRbeta CDR3 rearrangement. For each sample, productive Simpson clonality was calculated by taking the square root of Simpson's diversity index across productive rearrangements. Not all clones reach the TCRdb copy of this immuneACCESS table, which keeps in-frame sequences only. Checked studies attribute under half of the gap to unresolved V genes and leave the rest unexplained. V and J calls and clone size come straight from that table; D and trimming were deduced from the DNA. In all, the sample holds about 330,000 clones, and 86% of those were seen once. The leading ten clones occupy approximately 1.5% of the sample.

Rearrangement joined TRBV18 to TRBJ2-5, and the D gene may be TRBD2, 6 bases matching. Sequencing was carried out using peripheral blood. This receptor was identified in a woman between 45 and 60 years old with acute or convalescent COVID-19. The DNA sequence is TGTGCCAGCTCACCATTGGAGGGCCGAGAGACCCAGTACTTC. It translates to CASSPLEGRETQYF.